Listed below are T cell receptor beta chains from one sample, sequenced in a study of blood T cell repertoires in COVID-19. The protocol was immunoSEQ multiplex PCR, while the TCRdb copy is restricted to in-frame clones and leaves out a portion. The sample carries more than 80,000 clones, about 70% recorded once. The sequenced sample was peripheral blood. These receptors came from a woman older than 75 with active or convalescent COVID-19. The conserved cysteine and the conserved F or W are not part of the CDR3 here.

v_gene: TRBV30; j_gene: TRBJ2-2; CDR3aa: AGGQALSRELF
v_gene: TRBV7-8; j_gene: TRBJ2-3; CDR3aa: ASSYGGGTDTQY
v_gene: TRBV5-4; j_gene: TRBJ2-6; CDR3aa: ASSPHWQGSGANVLT
v_gene: TRBV10-1; j_gene: TRBJ2-5; CDR3aa: ASSEVGNPKRRETQY
v_gene: TRBV19; j_gene: TRBJ2-1; CDR3aa: ASSRSGAGGFNEQF
v_gene: TRBV6-5; j_gene: TRBJ2-2; CDR3aa: ASSFSLSGELF
v_gene: TRBV30; j_gene: TRBJ1-4; CDR3aa: AWSGQINEKLF
v_gene: TRBV21-1; j_gene: TRBJ1-5; CDR3aa: ASSTFGQGKTYSNQPQH
v_gene: TRBV9; j_gene: TRBJ2-2; CDR3aa: ASSLNRVTGELF
v_gene: TRBV29-1; j_gene: TRBJ1-2; CDR3aa: SVEEEGVGYGYT
v_gene: TRBV10-1; j_gene: TRBJ2-3; CDR3aa: ASSALRGGIDTQY
v_gene: TRBV6-1; j_gene: TRBJ2-3; CDR3aa: ASSERAGEGDTQY
v_gene: TRBV11-2; j_gene: TRBJ1-4; CDR3aa: ASSSIRTGLNEKLF
v_gene: TRBV5-1; j_gene: TRBJ1-2; CDR3aa: ASSLGGTDYGYT
v_gene: TRBV5-8; j_gene: TRBJ2-5; CDR3aa: ASSSGGNWETQY
v_gene: TRBV7-2; j_gene: TRBJ2-1; CDR3aa: ASSLAGRGVNNEQF
v_gene: TRBV5-6; j_gene: TRBJ1-6; CDR3aa: ASSSAGTISYNSPLH
v_gene: TRBV6-5; j_gene: TRBJ1-4; CDR3aa: ASSSGQNEKLF
v_gene: TRBV9; j_gene: TRBJ2-2; CDR3aa: ASQLAPYRELF
v_gene: TRBV2; j_gene: TRBJ2-3; CDR3aa: ASSEGWADTQY
v_gene: TRBV28; j_gene: TRBJ2-7; CDR3aa: ASSPTHALPPYEQY
v_gene: TRBV5-4; j_gene: TRBJ1-2; CDR3aa: ASSLDRDYGYT
v_gene: TRBV10-1; j_gene: TRBJ2-3; CDR3aa: ASSDSGGATDTQY
v_gene: TRBV3-1/TRBV3-2; j_gene: TRBJ2-7; CDR3aa: ASSQDGTGTNEQY
v_gene: TRBV19; j_gene: TRBJ1-5; CDR3aa: ASRAEGGQPQH
v_gene: TRBV2; j_gene: TRBJ1-5; CDR3aa: ASSFSNQPQH
v_gene: TRBV30; j_gene: TRBJ2-7; CDR3aa: AWSRGVHLYEQY
v_gene: TRBV9; j_gene: TRBJ2-7; CDR3aa: ASSPRQVSYEQY
v_gene: TRBV14; j_gene: TRBJ2-2; CDR3aa: ASSQLDNTGELF
v_gene: TRBV28; j_gene: TRBJ1-2; CDR3aa: ASSLLFNGYT
v_gene: TRBV7-6; j_gene: TRBJ2-7; CDR3aa: ASSEDRGFSSYEQY
v_gene: TRBV19; j_gene: TRBJ2-2; CDR3aa: ASSMIAGDTGELF
v_gene: TRBV12-3/TRBV12-4; j_gene: TRBJ1-6; CDR3aa: ASSTGNSPLH
v_gene: TRBV11-1; j_gene: TRBJ1-2; CDR3aa: ASSHRGKDGYT
v_gene: TRBV2; j_gene: TRBJ1-5; CDR3aa: ASSEDLDRGGYGGNQPQH
v_gene: TRBV24-1; j_gene: TRBJ2-2; CDR3aa: ATSDREGQLYTGELF
v_gene: TRBV5-1; j_gene: TRBJ2-2; CDR3aa: ASTVDRGQIGELF
v_gene: TRBV5-1; j_gene: TRBJ2-1; CDR3aa: ASSFMGGPLYNEQF
v_gene: TRBV7-2; j_gene: TRBJ2-7; CDR3aa: ASSFPGGFSYEQY
v_gene: TRBV10-3; j_gene: TRBJ2-1; CDR3aa: AISEGTSGEDYNEQF
v_gene: TRBV7-2; j_gene: TRBJ2-7; CDR3aa: ASSVRAGGEDYEQY
v_gene: TRBV7-6; j_gene: TRBJ2-2; CDR3aa: ASSLRPSGGFTGELF